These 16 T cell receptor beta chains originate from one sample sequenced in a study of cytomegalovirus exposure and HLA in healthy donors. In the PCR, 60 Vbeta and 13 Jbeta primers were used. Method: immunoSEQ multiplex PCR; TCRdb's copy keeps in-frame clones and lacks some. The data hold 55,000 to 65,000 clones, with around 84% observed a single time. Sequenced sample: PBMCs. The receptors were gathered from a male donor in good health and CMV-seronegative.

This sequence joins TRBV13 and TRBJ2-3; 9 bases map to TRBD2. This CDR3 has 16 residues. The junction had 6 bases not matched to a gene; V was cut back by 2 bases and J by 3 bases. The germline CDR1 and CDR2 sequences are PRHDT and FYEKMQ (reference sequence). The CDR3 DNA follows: TGTGCCAGCAGCTTAAAAGGCGGGGGGGGAACAGATACGCAGTATTTT. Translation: CASSLKGGGGTDTQYF.

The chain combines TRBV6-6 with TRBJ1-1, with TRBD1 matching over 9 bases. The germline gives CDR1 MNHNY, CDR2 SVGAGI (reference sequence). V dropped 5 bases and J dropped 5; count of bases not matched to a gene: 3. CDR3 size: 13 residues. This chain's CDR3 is CASSDRGETEAFF. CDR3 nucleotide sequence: TGTGCCAGCAGTGACAGGGGGGAGACTGAAGCTTTCTTT.

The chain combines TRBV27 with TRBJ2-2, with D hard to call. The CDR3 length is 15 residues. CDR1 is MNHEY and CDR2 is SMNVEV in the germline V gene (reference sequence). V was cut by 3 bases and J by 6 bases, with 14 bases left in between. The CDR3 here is CASSFQPLAAGELFF. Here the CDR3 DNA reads TGTGCCAGCAGTTTTCAACCCCTGGCCGCCGGGGAGCTGTTTTTT.

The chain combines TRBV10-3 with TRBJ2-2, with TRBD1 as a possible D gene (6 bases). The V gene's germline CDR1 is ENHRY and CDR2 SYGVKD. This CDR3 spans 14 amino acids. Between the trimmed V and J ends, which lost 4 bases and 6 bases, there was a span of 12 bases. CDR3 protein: CAISASGVAGELFF. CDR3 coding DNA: TGTGCCATCAGTGCCTCAGGGGTCGCCGGGGAGCTGTTTTTT.

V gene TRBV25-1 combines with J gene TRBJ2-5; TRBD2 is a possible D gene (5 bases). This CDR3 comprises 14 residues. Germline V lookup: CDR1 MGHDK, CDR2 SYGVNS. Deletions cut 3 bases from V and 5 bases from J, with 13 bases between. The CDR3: CASSDPEAGETQYF. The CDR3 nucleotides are TGTGCCAGCAGTGACCCGGAGGCCGGGGAGACCCAGTACTTC.

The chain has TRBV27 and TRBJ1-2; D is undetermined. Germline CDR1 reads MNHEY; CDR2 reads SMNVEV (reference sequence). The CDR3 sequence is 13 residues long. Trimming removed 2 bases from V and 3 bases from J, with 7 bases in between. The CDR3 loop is CASSLAGDYGYTF. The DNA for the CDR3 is TGTGCCAGCAGTTTAGCCGGAGACTATGGCTACACCTTC.

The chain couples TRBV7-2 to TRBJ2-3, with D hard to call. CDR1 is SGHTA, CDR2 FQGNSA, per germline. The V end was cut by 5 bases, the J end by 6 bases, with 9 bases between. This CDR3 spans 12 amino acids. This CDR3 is CASSPPFDTQYF. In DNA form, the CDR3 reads TGTGCCAGCAGCCCCCCTTTTGATACGCAGTATTTT.

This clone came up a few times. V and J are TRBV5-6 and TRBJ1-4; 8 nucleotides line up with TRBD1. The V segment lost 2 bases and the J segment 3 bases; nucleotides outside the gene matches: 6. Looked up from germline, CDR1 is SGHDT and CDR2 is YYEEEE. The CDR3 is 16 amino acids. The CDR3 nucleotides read TGTGCCAGCAGCTTCGGACAGGGAGCACCTAATGAAAAACTGTTTTTT. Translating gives CASSFGQGAPNEKLFF.

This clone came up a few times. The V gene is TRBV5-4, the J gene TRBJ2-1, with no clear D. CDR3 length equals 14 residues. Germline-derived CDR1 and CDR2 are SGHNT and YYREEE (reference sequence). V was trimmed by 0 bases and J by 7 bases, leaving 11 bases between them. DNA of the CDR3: TGTGCCAGCAGCTTGGTGCCCATCGGGAATGAGCAGTTCTTC. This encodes CASSLVPIGNEQFF.

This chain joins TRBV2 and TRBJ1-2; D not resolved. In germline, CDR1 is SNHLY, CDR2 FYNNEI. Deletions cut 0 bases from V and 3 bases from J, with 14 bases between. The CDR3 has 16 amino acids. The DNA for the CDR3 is TGTGCCAGCAGTGAAGCGCTTCTAAGTGATCACTATGGCTACACCTTC. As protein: CASSEALLSDHYGYTF.

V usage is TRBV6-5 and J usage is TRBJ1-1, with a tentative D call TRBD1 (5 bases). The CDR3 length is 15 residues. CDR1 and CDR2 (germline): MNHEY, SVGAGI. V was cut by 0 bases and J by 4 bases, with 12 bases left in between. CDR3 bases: TGTGCCAGCAGTTACTCGACGGGGGACGGCACTGAAGCTTTCTTT. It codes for CASSYSTGDGTEAFF.

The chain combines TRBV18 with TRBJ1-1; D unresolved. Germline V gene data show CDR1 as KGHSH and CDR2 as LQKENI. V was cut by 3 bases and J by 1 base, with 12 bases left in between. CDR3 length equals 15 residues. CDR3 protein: CASSPLRGTNTEAFF. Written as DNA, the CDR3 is TGTGCCAGCTCACCTCTGCGGGGAACGAACACTGAAGCTTTCTTT.

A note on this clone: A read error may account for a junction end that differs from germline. Here the CDR3 DNA reads TGTGCTAGCAGCTTAATCCGCGAAACCGGGGAGCTGTTTTTT. Protein: CASSLIRETGELFF. The rearrangement joins TRBV7-7 to TRBJ2-2; no firm D call. The CDR3 loop spans 14 amino acids. Germline V gene data show CDR1 as SSHAT and CDR2 as FNYEAQ (reference sequence).

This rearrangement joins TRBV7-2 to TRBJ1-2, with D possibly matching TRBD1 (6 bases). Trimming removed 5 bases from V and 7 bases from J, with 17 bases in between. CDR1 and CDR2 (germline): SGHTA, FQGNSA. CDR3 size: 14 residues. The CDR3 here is CASSVKQGFRGYTF. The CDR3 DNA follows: TGTGCCAGCAGCGTCAAACAGGGATTTCGTGGCTACACCTTC.

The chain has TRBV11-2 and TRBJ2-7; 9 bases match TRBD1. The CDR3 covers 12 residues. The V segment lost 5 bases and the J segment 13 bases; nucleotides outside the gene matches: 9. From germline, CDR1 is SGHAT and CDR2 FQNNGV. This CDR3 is CASSPDRGRLYF. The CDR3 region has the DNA TGTGCCAGCAGCCCGGACAGGGGCCGGCTATACTTC.

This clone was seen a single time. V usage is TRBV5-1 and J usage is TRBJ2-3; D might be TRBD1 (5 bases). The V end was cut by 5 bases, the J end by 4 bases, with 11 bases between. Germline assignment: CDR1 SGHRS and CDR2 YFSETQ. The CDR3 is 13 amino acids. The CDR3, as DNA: TGCGCCAGCAGGTCTGGGGCAGCAGATACGCAGTATTTT. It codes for CASRSGAADTQYF.